This T cell receptor (beta chain) stems from a study of cytomegalovirus exposure and HLA in healthy donors. Study findings and constraints: Presence/absence analyses took donor sequencing depth as roughly uniform. Sequence variants that were highly shared formed a cluster that was likely a sequencing artifact.

Comments on this clone: Antigen: not known.

Germline V CDR1 and CDR2: MNHEY, SMNVEV (reference sequence). V was clipped by 8 bases and J by 1 base, with 18 bases between them. The CDR3 has 15 residues. Researchers ran the PCR with 60 Vbeta and 13 Jbeta primers. Profiled with immunoSEQ multiplex PCR; TCRdb holds only in-frame clones, not every one. The sample records approximately 160,000 clones, more than 60% being singletons. The TCR sequence derives from a woman between 50 and 59 years old in good health and CMV-seropositive. Sequenced material: PBMCs. The chain is built from TRBV27 and TRBJ2-7; D is unresolved. DNA of the CDR3: TGTGCCAGCGGGCCCCCGAGCAGATATTCCTACGAGCAGTACTTC. Its translation is CASGPPSRYSYEQYF.